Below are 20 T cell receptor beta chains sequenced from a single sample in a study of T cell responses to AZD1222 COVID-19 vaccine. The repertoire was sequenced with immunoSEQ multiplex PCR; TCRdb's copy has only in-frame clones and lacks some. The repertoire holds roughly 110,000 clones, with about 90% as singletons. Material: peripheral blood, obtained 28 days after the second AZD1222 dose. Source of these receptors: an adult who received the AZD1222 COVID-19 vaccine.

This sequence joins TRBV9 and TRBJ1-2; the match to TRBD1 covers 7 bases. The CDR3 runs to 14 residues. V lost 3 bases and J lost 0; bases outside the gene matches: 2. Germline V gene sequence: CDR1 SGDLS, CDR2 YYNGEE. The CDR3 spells CASSAGTANYGYTF. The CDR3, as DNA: TGTGCCAGCAGCGCCGGGACAGCTAACTATGGCTACACCTTC.

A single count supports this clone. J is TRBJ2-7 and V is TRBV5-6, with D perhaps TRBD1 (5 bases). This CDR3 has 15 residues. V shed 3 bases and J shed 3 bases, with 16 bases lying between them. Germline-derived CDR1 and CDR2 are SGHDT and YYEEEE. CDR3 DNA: TGTGCCAGCAGCTCTCGGACCAGGGAAGTCTACGAGCAGTACTTC. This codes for CASSSRTREVYEQYF.

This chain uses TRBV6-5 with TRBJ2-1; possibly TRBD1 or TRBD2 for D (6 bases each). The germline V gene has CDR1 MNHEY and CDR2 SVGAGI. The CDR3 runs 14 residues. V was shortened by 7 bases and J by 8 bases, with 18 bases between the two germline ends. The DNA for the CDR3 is TGTGCCAGCACCCAGGGGTCGGAGGGTCATGAGCAGTTCTTC. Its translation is CASTQGSEGHEQFF.

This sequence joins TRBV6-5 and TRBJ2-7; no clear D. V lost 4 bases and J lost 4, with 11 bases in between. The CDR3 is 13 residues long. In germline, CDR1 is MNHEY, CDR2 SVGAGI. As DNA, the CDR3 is TGTGCCAGCAGTTCACCTATTACGTACGAGCAGTACTTC. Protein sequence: CASSSPITYEQYF.

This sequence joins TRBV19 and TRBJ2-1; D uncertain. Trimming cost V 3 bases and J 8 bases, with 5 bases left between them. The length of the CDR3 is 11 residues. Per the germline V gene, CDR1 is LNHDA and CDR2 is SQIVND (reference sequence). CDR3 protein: CASSIFDEQFF. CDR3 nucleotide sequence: TGTGCCAGTAGTATCTTCGATGAGCAGTTCTTC.

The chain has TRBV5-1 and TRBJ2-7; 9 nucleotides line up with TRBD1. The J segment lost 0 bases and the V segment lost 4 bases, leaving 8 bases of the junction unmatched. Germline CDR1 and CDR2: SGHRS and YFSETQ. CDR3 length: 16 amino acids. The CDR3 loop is CASSIPRDRASYEQYF. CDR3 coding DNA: TGCGCCAGCAGCATCCCCCGGGACAGGGCCTCCTACGAGCAGTACTTC. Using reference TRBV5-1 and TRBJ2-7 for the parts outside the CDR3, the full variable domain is KAGVTQTPRYLIKTRGQQVTLSCSPISGHRSVSWYQQTPGQGLQFLFEYFSETQRNKGNFPGRFSGRQFSNSRSEMNVSTLELGDSALYLCASSIPRDRASYEQYFGPGTRLTVT.

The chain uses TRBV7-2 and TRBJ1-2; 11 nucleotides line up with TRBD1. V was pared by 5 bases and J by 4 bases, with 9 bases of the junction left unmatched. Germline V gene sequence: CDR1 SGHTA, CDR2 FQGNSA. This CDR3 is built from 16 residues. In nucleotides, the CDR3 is TGTGCCAGCAGCCCAGGACAGGGGGCGCAAAGCTATGGCTACACCTTC. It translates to CASSPGQGAQSYGYTF.

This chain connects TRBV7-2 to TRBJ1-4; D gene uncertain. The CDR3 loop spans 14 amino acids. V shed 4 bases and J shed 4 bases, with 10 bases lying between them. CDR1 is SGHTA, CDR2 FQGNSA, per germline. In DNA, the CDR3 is TGTGCCAGCAGCTCGGACCCCCTTAATGAAAAACTGTTTTTT. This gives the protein CASSSDPLNEKLFF.

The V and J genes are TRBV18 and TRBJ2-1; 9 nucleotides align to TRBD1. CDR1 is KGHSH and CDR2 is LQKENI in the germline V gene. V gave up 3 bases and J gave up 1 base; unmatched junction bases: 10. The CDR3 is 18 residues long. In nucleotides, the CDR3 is TGTGCCAGCTCACCTCCCTCGGGGACAGGGAGGTCCTACAATGAGCAGTTCTTC. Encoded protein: CASSPPSGTGRSYNEQFF.

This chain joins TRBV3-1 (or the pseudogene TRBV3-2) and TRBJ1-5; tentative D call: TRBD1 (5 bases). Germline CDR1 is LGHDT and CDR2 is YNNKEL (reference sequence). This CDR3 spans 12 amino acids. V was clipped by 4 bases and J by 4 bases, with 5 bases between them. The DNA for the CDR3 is TGTGCCAGCAGCCGGGGGAATCAGCCCCAGCATTTT. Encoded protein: CASSRGNQPQHF.

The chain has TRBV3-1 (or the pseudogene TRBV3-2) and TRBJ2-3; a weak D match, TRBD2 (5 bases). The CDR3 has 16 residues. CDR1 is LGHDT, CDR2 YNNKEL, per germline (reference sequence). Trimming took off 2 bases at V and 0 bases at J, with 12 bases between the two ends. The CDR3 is CASSQRLTGSTDTQYF. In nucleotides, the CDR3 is TGTGCCAGCAGCCAACGTCTGACGGGAAGCACAGATACGCAGTATTTT.

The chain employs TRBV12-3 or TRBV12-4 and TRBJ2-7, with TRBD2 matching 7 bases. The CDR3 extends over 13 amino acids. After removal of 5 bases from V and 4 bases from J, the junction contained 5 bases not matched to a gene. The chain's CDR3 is CASSGGGSYEQYF. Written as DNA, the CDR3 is TGTGCCAGCAGTGGGGGGGGGAGTTACGAGCAGTACTTC.

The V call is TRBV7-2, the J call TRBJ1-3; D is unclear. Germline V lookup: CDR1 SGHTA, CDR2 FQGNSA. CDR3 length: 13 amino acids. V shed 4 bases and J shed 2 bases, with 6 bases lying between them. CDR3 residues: CASSSGAGNTIYF. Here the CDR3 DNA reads TGTGCCAGCAGCTCGGGAGCTGGAAACACCATATATTTT.

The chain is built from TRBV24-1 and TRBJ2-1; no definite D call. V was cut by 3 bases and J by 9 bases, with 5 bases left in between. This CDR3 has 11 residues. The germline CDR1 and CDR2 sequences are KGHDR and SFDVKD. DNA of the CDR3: TGTGCCACCAGTGATCAGAGTGAGCAGTTCTTC. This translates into CATSDQSEQFF.

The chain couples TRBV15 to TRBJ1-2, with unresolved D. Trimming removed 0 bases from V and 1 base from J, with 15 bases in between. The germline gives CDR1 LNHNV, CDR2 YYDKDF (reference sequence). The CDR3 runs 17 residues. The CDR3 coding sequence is TGTGCCACCAGCAGAGATCGAATACAGAGCTTTAACTATGGCTACACCTTC. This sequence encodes CATSRDRIQSFNYGYTF.

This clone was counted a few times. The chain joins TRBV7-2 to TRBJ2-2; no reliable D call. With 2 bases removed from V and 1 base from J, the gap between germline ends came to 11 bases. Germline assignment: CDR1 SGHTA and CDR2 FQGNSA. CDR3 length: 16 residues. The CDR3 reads CASSLRVIQNTGELFF. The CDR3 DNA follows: TGTGCCAGCAGCTTACGTGTGATCCAGAACACCGGGGAGCTGTTTTTT.

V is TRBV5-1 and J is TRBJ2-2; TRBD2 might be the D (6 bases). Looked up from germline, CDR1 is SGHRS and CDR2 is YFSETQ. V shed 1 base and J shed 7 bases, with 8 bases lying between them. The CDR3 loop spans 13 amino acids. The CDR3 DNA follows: TGCGCCAGCAGCTTGCCGGGGGTCGGGGAGCTGTTTTTT. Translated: CASSLPGVGELFF.

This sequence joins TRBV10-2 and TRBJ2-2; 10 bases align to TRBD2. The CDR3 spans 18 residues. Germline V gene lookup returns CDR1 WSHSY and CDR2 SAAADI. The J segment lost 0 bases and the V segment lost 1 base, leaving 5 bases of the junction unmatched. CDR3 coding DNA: TGCGCCAGCAGTGAGTACGGGCTAGCGGGGGCGAACACCGGGGAGCTGTTTTTT. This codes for CASSEYGLAGANTGELFF.

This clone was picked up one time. The CDR3: CASSLTSQAEQFF. CDR3 sequence (DNA): TGTGCCAGCAGCTTGACTAGCCAGGCTGAGCAGTTCTTC. The chain is built from TRBV7-6 and TRBJ2-1, with 7 nucleotides matching TRBD2. The CDR3 is 13 amino acids. V trimming: 3 bases; J trimming: 9 bases; junction bases outside the gene matches: 5. The germline V gene encodes CDR1 SGHVS and CDR2 FNYEAQ. Complete variable domain (other parts from reference TRBV7-6 and TRBJ2-1): GAGVSQSPRYKVTKRGQDVALRCDPISGHVSLYWYRQALGQGPEFLTYFNYEAQQDKSGLPNDRFSAERPEGSISTLTIQRTEQRDSAMYRCASSLTSQAEQFFGPGTRLTVL.

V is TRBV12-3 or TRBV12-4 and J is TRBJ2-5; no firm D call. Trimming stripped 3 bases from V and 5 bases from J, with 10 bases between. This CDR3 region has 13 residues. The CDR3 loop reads CASSLVQAETQYF. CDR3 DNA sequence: TGTGCCAGCAGTTTGGTCCAGGCGGAGACCCAGTACTTC.